This T cell receptor beta chain stems from a study of cytomegalovirus exposure and HLA in healthy donors. PCR was performed using 60 Vbeta and 13 Jbeta primers. Sequencing used immunoSEQ multiplex PCR; TCRdb keeps in-frame clones, though not all of them. Seen here are roughly 190,000 clones, about four fifths observed once, and the top ten hold over 1.5%. In the case of this clone: Its specificity is not known.

Study outcomes and limitations: Links to common viral pathogens appeared, in a later analysis, for several of the most significant clusters. Reportedly, HLA-A and HLA-B alleles of most subjects were accurately predicted from TCR beta.

The germline V gene encodes CDR1 SGHTA and CDR2 FQGNSA. V was trimmed by 4 bases and J by 1 base, leaving 8 bases between them. The CDR3 length is 13 residues. This clonotype was sampled from a man aged 40-49 years in good health and CMV-seropositive. Sequencing was carried out using PBMCs. V and J are TRBV7-2 and TRBJ2-7; D not certain. The CDR3 DNA is TGTGCCAGCAGCTCCGAGAGGTCCTACGAGCAGTACTTC. Translated: CASSSERSYEQYF. The variable domain in full, with the rest retrieved from reference TRBV7-2 and TRBJ2-7, is GAGVSQSPSNKVTEKGKDVELRCDPISGHTALYWYRQSLGQGLEFLIYFQGNSAPDKSGLPSDRFSAERTGGSVSTLTIQRTQQEDSAVYLCASSSERSYEQYFGPGTRLTVT.